The clone carrying this T cell receptor beta chain was recorded once. The antigen is undetermined. With 2 bases removed from V and 13 bases from J, the gap between germline ends came to 14 bases. Germline values: CDR1 SEHNR, CDR2 FQNEAQ (reference sequence). The CDR3 spans 12 residues. Assay: immunoSEQ multiplex PCR; the TCRdb copy retains only in-frame clones and omits some. The sample has over 60,000 clones; around 90% are singletons. This specimen comes from a study of OX40 agonist ivuxolimab in advanced cancers. Study outcomes and limitations: Mean expanded clone counts were higher in CD8+ than CD4+ T cells.

The chain recombines TRBV7-9 with TRBJ1-2; the D is unclear. This receptor was obtained from an adult with an advanced solid tumor such as melanoma, head and neck, liver or kidney cancer. The material was CD4+ or CD8+ T cells sorted from blood, obtained in a trial of the OX40 agonist ivuxolimab. CDR3: CASSLIGGASTF. The CDR3 nucleotides are TGTGCCAGCAGCTTAATCGGCGGTGCCTCCACCTTC. The whole variable domain, filled in from reference TRBV7-9 and TRBJ1-2, reads DTGVSQNPRHKITKRGQNVTFRCDPISEHNRLYWYRQTLGQGPEFLTYFQNEAQLEKSRLLSDRFSAERPKGSFSTLEIQRTEQGDSAMYLCASSLIGGASTFGSGTRLTVV.